These T cell receptor beta chains were read from a single sample in a study of T cell repertoires in cytomegalovirus infection. TCRdb reprocessed the reads via MiXCR and lists one record per CDR3 protein. The sample contains some 900,000 distinct CDR3 sequences, less than 35% of which appear only once. Antigens of these TCRs are unknown. The source material was cultured CD8+ T cells from PBMCs, sampled from culture after CMV antigen stimulation. The receptors shown here come from a human donor in good health (CMV status not recorded). Some clones in this sample may be carry-over from other donors' samples. Both conserved end residues are part of each CDR3.

v_gene,j_gene,CDR3aa
TRBV5-6,TRBJ2-2,CASSLSQGLAGVRTGELFF
TRBV7-6,TRBJ2-1,CASSWDRNNEQFF
TRBV7-9,TRBJ2-3,CASSLGRWSTDTQYF
TRBV7-9,TRBJ1-2,CASSLLSAALNYGYTF
TRBV7-1,TRBJ1-2,CARSDGTGGNYGYTF
TRBV29-1,TRBJ1-1,CSVEGDRGWTEAFF
TRBV4-3,TRBJ2-5,CASSQDSQKETQYF
TRBV7-9,TRBJ2-3,CASSPLPGLAALRFGDTQYF
TRBV6-5,TRBJ2-3,CASSLMGYGTDTQYF
TRBV20-1,TRBJ2-5,CSARVGGRQETQYF
TRBV27,TRBJ2-3,CASSLSSGEATDTQYF
TRBV11-2,TRBJ2-7,CASSPQDYEQYF
TRBV28,TRBJ2-2,CASSFLILRVQGETGELFF
TRBV7-6,TRBJ2-3,CASSSTTGSSTDTQYF
TRBV7-9,TRBJ2-2,CASSSTSGGPTGELFF
TRBV5-4,TRBJ2-3,CASSLAGGAGTDTQYF
TRBV19,TRBJ1-6,CASTSVILDSPLHF